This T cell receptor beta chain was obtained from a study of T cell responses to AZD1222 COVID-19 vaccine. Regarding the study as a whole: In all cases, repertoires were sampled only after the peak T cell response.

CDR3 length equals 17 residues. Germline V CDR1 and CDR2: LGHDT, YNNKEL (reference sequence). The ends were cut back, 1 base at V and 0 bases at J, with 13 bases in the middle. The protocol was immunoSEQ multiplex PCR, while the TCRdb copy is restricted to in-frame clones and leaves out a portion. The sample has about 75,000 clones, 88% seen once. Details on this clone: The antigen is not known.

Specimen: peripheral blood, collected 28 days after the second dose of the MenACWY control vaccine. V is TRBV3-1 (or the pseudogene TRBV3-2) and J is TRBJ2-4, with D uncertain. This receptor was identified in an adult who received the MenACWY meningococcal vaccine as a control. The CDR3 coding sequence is TGTGCCAGCAGCCAAGGGTGGACCGAGTTAGCCAAAAACATTCAGTACTTC. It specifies CASSQGWTELAKNIQYF.